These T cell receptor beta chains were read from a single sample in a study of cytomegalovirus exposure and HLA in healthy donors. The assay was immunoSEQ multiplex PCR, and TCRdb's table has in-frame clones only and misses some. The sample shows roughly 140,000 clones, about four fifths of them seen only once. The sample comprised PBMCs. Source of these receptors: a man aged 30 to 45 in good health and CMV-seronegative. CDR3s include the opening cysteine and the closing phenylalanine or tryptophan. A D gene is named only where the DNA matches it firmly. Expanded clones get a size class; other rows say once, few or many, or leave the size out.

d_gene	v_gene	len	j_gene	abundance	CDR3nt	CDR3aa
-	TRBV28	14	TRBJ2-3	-	TGTGCCAGCAGTCTCCCGTTACGCGCAGATACGCAGTATTTT	CASSLPLRADTQYF
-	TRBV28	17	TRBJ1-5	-	TGTGCCAGCAGTCTCTCCGGCTCGACAGTTAGCAATCAGCCCCAGCATTTT	CASSLSGSTVSNQPQHF
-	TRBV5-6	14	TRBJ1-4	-	TGTGCCAGCAGCTACGGACAGAGCCATGAAAAACTGTTTTTT	CASSYGQSHEKLFF
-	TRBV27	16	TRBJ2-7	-	TGTGCCAGCAGTTCTATGAGGGCGGCCGGGAAATACGAGCAGTACTTC	CASSSMRAAGKYEQYF
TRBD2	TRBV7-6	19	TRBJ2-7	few	TGTGCCAGCAGCTTAGAGGAGAGACTAGCGGGAGGGCCACCCTACGAGCAGTACTTC	CASSLEERLAGGPPYEQYF
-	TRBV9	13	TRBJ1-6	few	TGTGCCAGCAGCGTAGGTTTAGAATCACCCCTCCACTTT	CASSVGLESPLHF
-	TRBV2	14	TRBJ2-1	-	TGTGCCGACCGGGATCCTAACCCCTACAATGAGCAGTTCTTC	CADRDPNPYNEQFF
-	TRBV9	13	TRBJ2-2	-	TGTGCCAGCAGGACAGGAAACACCGGGGAGCTGTTTTTT	CASRTGNTGELFF
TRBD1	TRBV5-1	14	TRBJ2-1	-	TGCGCCAGCAGCGGGGACAGTCTGGCCAATGAGCAGTTCTTC	CASSGDSLANEQFF
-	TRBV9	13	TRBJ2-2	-	TGTGCCAGCAGCGTCAGACAGTCCGGGGAGCTGTTTTTT	CASSVRQSGELFF
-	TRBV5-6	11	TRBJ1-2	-	TGTGCCAGCAGCCTCCTGTATGGCTACACCTTC	CASSLLYGYTF
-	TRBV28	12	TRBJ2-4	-	TGTGCCAGCAGCCAGGACAGAGGCATTCAGTACTTC	CASSQDRGIQYF
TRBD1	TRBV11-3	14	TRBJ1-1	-	TGTGCCAGCAGCCCGACAGGGGGCAACACTGAAGCTTTCTTT	CASSPTGGNTEAFF
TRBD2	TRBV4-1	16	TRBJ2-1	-	TGCGCCAGCAGCCAGGAAAGCGGGATATCCTACAATGAGCAGTTCTTC	CASSQESGISYNEQFF
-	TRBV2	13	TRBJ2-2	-	TGTGCCAGCAGAGCTGACAGTACCGGGGAGCTGTTTTTT	CASRADSTGELFF
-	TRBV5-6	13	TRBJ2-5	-	TGTGCCAGCAGTTCCGGTCTATCGGTTGCCCAGTACTTC	CASSSGLSVAQYF
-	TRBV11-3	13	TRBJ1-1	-	TGTGCCAGCAGCTTATTGGCAAACACTGAAGCTTTCTTT	CASSLLANTEAFF
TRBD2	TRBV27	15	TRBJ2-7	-	TGTGCCAGCAGTTTACGGGCGGGAGCACTCTACGAGCAGTACTTC	CASSLRAGALYEQYF
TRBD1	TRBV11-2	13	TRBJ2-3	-	TGTGCCGTCAGGGACAGGTTCACAGATACGCAGTATTTT	CAVRDRFTDTQYF
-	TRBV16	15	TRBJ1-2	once	TGTGCCAGCAGCCAATCAGGGGTCGGGAGATATGGCTACACCTTC	CASSQSGVGRYGYTF
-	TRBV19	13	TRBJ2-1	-	TGTGCCAGTAGTATACGCTACGACAATGAGCAGTTCTTC	CASSIRYDNEQFF
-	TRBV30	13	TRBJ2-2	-	TGTGCCTCGACCGCCAGGTTCGCCGGGGAGCTGTTTTTT	CASTARFAGELFF
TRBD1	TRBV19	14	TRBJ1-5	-	TGTGCCAGTAGTCTCGGGACAGGGGTCCAGCCCCAGCATTTT	CASSLGTGVQPQHF
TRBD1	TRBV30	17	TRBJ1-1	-	TGTGCCTGGAGTGTACCCCTCGGACAGGGTGGTGCCGGGGGGGCTTTCTTT	CAWSVPLGQGGAGGAFF
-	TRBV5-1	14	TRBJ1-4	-	TGCGCCAGCAGCTTGACAGGGAAGGACGAAAAACTGTTTTTT	CASSLTGKDEKLFF
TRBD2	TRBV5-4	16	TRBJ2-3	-	TGTGCCAGCAGCCCGCCGGCTAGCGGCGGCACAGATACGCAGTATTTT	CASSPPASGGTDTQYF
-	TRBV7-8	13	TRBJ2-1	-	TGTGCCAGCAGCTTCCCGGGGTACAATGAGCAGTTCTTC	CASSFPGYNEQFF
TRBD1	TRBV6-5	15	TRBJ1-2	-	TGTGCCAGCAGTTACTCCTCGGACAGGGTCTATGGCTACACCTTC	CASSYSSDRVYGYTF
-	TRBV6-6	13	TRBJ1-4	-	TGTGCCAGCAGTTACTCGACGGGGGAAAAACTGTTTTTT	CASSYSTGEKLFF
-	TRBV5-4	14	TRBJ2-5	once	TGTGCCAGCAGCTTGGTGTCAGGGGAAGAGACCCAGTACTTC	CASSLVSGEETQYF
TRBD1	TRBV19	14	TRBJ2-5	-	TGTGCCAGTAGCCCGACAGGGGTTGTAGAGACCCAGTACTTC	CASSPTGVVETQYF
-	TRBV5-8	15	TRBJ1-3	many	TGTGCCAGCAGCTTTTCCGGGAGCTCTGGAAACACCATATATTTT	CASSFSGSSGNTIYF
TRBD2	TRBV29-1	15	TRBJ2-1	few	TGCAGCGTTGCCCGGACTAGCGGATCCTACAATGAGCAGTTCTTC	CSVARTSGSYNEQFF
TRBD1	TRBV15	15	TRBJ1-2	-	TGTGCCACCAGCGGGGACAGGGGAGGCGACTATGGCTACACCTTC	CATSGDRGGDYGYTF
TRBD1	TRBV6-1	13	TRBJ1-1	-	TGTGCCAGCAGGCGGGACAGTTCTCCTGAAGCTTTCTTT	CASRRDSSPEAFF
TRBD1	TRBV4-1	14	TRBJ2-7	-	TGCGCCAGCAGCCAGTACCGGGACAGGGACGAGCAGTACTTC	CASSQYRDRDEQYF
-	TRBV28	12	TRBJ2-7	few	TGTGCCAGCAGTTTAATACGGCGGGGGCAGTACTTC	CASSLIRRGQYF
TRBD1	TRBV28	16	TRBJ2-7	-	TGTGCCAGCACTCCAAAGGGGACAGTCTTAACCTACGAGCAGTACTTC	CASTPKGTVLTYEQYF
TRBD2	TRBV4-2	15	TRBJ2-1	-	TGTGCCAGCAGCCAAGCAAGCGGGACCTACAATGAGCAGTTCTTC	CASSQASGTYNEQFF
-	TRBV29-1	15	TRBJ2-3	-	TGCAGCGTTGAAGACACTAGCTCCTACACAGATACGCAGTATTTT	CSVEDTSSYTDTQYF
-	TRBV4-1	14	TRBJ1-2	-	TGCGCCAGCAGCCAAGAGGGAGGAACATATGGCTACACCTTC	CASSQEGGTYGYTF
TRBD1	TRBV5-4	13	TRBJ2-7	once	TGTGCCAGCAGCCCGGGACAGGGTACGGGGCAGTACTTC	CASSPGQGTGQYF
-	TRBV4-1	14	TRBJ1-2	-	TGCGCCAGCAGCCAACCCGGAAGAGTGGGCGGCTACACCTTC	CASSQPGRVGGYTF